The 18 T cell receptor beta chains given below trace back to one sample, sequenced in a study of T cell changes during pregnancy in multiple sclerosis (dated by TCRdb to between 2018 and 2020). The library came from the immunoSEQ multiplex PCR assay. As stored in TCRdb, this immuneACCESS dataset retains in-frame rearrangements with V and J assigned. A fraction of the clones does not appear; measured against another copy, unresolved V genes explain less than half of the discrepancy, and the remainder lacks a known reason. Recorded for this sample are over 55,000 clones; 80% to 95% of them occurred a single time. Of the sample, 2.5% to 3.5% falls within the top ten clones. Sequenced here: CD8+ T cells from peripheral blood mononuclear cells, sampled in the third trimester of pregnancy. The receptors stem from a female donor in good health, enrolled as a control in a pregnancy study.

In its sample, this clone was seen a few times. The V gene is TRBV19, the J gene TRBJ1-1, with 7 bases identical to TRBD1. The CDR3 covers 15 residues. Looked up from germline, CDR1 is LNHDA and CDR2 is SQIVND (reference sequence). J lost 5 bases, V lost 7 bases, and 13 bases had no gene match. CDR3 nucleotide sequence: TGTGCCAGTAAAGGGGGCGCCTTTTCTAATACTGAAGCTTTCTTT. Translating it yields CASKGGAFSNTEAFF.

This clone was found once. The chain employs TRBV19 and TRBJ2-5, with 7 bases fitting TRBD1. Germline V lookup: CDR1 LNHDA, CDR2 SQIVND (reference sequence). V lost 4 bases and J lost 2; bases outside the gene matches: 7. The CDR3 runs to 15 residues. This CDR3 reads CASSTRRTGQETQYF. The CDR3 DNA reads TGTGCCAGTAGTACACGCCGGACAGGACAAGAGACCCAGTACTTC.

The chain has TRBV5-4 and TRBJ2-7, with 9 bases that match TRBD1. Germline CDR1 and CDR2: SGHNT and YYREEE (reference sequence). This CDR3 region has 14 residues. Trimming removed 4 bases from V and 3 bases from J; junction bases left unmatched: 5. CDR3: CASSTGTGNYEQYF. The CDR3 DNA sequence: TGTGCCAGCAGCACCGGGACAGGGAACTACGAGCAGTACTTC.

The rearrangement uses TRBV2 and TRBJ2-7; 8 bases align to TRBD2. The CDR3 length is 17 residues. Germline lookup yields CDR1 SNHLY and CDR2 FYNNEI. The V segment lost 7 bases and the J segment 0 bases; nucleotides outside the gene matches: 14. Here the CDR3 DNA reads TGTGCCAGCACCAGTCCTTTAACTAGCGGTATCTCCTACGAGCAGTACTTC. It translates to CASTSPLTSGISYEQYF.

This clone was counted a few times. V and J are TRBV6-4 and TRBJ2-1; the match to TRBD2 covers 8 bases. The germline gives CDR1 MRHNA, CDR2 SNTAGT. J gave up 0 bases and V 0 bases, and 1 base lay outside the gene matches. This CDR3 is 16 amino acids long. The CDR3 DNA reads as TGTGCCAGCAGTGACTCCGGGACTAGCTCCTACAATGAGCAGTTCTTC. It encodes CASSDSGTSSYNEQFF.

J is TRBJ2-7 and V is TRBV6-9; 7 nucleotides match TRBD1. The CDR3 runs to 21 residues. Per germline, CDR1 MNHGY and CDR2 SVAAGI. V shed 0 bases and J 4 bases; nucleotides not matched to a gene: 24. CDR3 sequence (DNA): TGTGCCAGCAGTTATTCTTTGGTGGTTCTTTTTTTAGTAGGGGGCTGGTACGAGCAGTACTTC. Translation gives CASSYSLVVLFLVGGWYEQYF.

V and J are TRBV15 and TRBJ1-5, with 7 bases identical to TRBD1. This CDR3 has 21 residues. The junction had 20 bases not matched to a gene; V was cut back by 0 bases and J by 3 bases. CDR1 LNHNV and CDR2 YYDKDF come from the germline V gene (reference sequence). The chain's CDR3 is CATSRDFFFGQGEYPNQPQHF. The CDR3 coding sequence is TGTGCCACCAGCAGAGATTTCTTTTTTGGGCAGGGGGAATATCCCAATCAGCCCCAGCATTTT.

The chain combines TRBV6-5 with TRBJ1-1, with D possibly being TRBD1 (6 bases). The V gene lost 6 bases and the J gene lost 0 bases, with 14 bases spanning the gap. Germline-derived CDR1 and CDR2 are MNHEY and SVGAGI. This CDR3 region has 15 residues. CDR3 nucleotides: TGTGCCAGCAGACCTGAAGGACAGTTGAACACTGAAGCTTTCTTT. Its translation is CASRPEGQLNTEAFF.

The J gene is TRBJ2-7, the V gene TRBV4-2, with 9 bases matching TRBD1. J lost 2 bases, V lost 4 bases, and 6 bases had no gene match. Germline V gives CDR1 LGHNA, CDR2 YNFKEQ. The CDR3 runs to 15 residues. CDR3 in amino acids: CASSPTGTGTYEQYF. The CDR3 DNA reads TGTGCCAGCAGCCCAACCGGGACAGGGACCTACGAGCAGTACTTC.

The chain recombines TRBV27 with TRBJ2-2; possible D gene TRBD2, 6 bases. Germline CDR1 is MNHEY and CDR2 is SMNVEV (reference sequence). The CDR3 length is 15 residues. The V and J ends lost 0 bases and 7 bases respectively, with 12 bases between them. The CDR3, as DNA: TGTGCCAGCAGTTTATCGCGGGGTATGGGCGGGGAGCTGTTTTTT. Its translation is CASSLSRGMGGELFF.

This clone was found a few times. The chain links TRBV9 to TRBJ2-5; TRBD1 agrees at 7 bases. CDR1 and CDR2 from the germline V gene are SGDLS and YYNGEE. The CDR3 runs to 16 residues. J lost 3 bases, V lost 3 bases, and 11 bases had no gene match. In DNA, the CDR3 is TGTGCCAGCAGCGAAGGGACAGTCGCTGAAGAAGAGACCCAGTACTTC. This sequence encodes CASSEGTVAEEETQYF.

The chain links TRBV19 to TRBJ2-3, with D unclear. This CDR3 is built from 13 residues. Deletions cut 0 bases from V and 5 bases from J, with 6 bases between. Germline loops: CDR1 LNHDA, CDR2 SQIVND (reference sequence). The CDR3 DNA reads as TGTGCCAGTAGTATAGACCCAGTAGATACGCAGTATTTT. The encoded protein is CASSIDPVDTQYF.

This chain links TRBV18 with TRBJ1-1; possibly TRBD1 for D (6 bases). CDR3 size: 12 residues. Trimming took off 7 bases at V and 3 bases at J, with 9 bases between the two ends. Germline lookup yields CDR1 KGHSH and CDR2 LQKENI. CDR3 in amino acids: CASCQGYTEAFF. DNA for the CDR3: TGTGCCAGCTGCCAGGGGTACACTGAAGCTTTCTTT.

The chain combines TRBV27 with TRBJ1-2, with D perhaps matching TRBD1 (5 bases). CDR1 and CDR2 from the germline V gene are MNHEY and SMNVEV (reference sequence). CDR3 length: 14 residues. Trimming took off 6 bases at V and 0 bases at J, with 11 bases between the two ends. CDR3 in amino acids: CASSVGPANYGYTF. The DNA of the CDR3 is TGTGCCAGCAGCGTGGGGCCTGCTAACTATGGCTACACCTTC.

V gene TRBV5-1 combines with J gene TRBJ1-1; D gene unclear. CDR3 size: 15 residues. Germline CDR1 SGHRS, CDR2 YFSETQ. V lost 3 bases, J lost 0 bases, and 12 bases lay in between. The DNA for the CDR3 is TGCGCCAGCAGCTCCGGTGATGCTGTGAACACTGAAGCTTTCTTT. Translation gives CASSSGDAVNTEAFF. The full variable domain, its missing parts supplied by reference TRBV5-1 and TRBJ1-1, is KAGVTQTPRYLIKTRGQQVTLSCSPISGHRSVSWYQQTPGQGLQFLFEYFSETQRNKGNFPGRFSGRQFSNSRSEMNVSTLELGDSALYLCASSSGDAVNTEAFFGQGTRLTVV.

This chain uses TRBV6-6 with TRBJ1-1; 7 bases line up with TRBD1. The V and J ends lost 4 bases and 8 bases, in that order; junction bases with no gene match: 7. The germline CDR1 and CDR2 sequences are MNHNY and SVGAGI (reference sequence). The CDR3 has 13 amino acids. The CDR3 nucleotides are TGTGCCAGCAGTTCACAGGGGCCTTCGGAAGCTTTCTTT. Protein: CASSSQGPSEAFF.

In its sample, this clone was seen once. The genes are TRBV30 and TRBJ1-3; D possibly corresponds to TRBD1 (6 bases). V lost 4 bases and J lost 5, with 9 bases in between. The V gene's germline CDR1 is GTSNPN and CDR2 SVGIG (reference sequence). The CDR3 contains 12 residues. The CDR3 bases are TGTGCCTGGACGGACAGAAGAAACACCATATATTTT. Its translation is CAWTDRRNTIYF.

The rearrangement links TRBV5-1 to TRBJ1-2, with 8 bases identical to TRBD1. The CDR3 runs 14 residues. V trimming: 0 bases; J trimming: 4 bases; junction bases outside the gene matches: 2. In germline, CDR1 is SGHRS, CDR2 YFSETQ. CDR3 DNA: TGCGCCAGCAGCTTGGGGCAGGGGGCCTATGGCTACACCTTC. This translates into CASSLGQGAYGYTF.